The rows below give T cell receptor beta chains drawn from one sample of a study of breast tumors, draining lymph nodes, adjacent tissues. TCRdb analysed the multiplex PCR reads with MiXCR anew, one entry per CDR3 protein. In the table there are tens of thousands of distinct CDR3 sequences, over 25% of which are singletons. Sequencing was done on a sample of axillary lymph node tissue. The receptors derive from a female donor with breast cancer. Some clones in this sample may be carry-over from other donors' samples. Each CDR3 is given with its conserved first and last residue. Each record gives: V gene, D gene, clone size, J gene, CDR3 DNA, CDR3 protein. D genes are given only for firm matches. Not all rows give a size; the values are once, few, many and, for expanded clones, a class.

V: TRBV18; D: -; size: few; J: TRBJ1-1; DNA: TGTGCCAGCTCGCAAACAGGGAACACTGAAGCTTTCTTT; CDR3: CASSQTGNTEAFF
V: TRBV7-9; D: -; size: -; J: TRBJ1-2; DNA: TGTGGCAGCAGCCCCCCAGATATCGACGGCTACACCTTC; CDR3: CGSSPPDIDGYTF
V: TRBV7-8; D: -; size: many; J: TRBJ2-2; DNA: TGTGCCAGCAGCCCCAAGGAGGAGGGGGGCAACACCGGGGAGCTGTTTTTT; CDR3: CASSPKEEGGNTGELFF
V: TRBV6-2/TRBV6-3; D: -; size: many; J: TRBJ1-3; DNA: TGTGCCAGCAGTCGCCCGGCGGAAAGTGGAAACACCATATATTTT; CDR3: CASSRPAESGNTIYF
V: TRBV9; D: TRBD2; size: many; J: TRBJ2-5; DNA: TGTGCCAGCAGCTCCCGACTAGCTGCCGGGACCCAGTACTTC; CDR3: CASSSRLAAGTQYF
V: TRBV13; D: TRBD1; size: many; J: TRBJ1-5; DNA: TGTGCCAGCAGCCCCAGAAGGAGGCAGGGGGTAAGGCAGCCCCAGCATTTT; CDR3: CASSPRRRQGVRQPQHF
V: TRBV12-3/TRBV12-4; D: -; size: -; J: TRBJ2-7; DNA: TGCGCCAGCAGAGTCCGGGTCAGGGGGGAGTACGAGCAGTACTTC; CDR3: CASRVRVRGEYEQYF
V: TRBV7-2; D: -; size: many; J: TRBJ2-1; DNA: TGTGCCAGCAGCTTAGTAGGGTCCGCCTACAATGAGCAGTTCTTC; CDR3: CASSLVGSAYNEQFF
V: TRBV12-3/TRBV12-4; D: TRBD1; size: many; J: TRBJ2-1; DNA: TGTGCCAGCGGGACAGGGATTATCAATGAGCAGTTCTTC; CDR3: CASGTGIINEQFF
V: TRBV3-1; D: TRBD1; size: -; J: TRBJ2-3; DNA: TGTACCAGCTCCCCCGGGACAGGGTTCACAGATACGCAGTATTTT; CDR3: CTSSPGTGFTDTQYF
V: TRBV19; D: -; size: many; J: TRBJ1-5; DNA: TGTGCCAGTAGGAACAGCCTTAATCAGCCCCAGCATTTT; CDR3: CASRNSLNQPQHF
V: TRBV28; D: TRBD1; size: many; J: TRBJ1-5; DNA: TGTGCCGCAGTCCGGGACAGAACCAATCAGCCCCAGCATTTT; CDR3: CAAVRDRTNQPQHF
V: TRBV19; D: -; size: -; J: TRBJ1-1; DNA: TGTGCCACCAGGAAAGTCAGGAACACTGAAGCTTTCTTT; CDR3: CATRKVRNTEAFF
V: TRBV7-9; D: -; size: many; J: TRBJ2-7; DNA: TGTGCCAGCAGCCCTCCAGGGCTGGCCTACGAGCAGTACTTC; CDR3: CASSPPGLAYEQYF
V: TRBV30; D: -; size: few; J: TRBJ1-1; DNA: TGTGCCTGGAGTGTTATCGGGATTGAAGCTTTCTTT; CDR3: CAWSVIGIEAFF
V: TRBV2; D: TRBD2; size: many; J: TRBJ2-5; DNA: TGTGCCAGCAGCCCGGGGAGCGGGAGACTCGGGACCCAGTACTTC; CDR3: CASSPGSGRLGTQYF
V: TRBV3-1; D: -; size: -; J: TRBJ2-3; DNA: TGTGCCAGCAGCCTAGGCCTTGGGGGCTCAGATACGCAGTATTTT; CDR3: CASSLGLGGSDTQYF
V: TRBV29-1; D: TRBD1; size: many; J: TRBJ2-7; DNA: TGCAGCGTTGAAGAGGAACAGGGGGCTGGCGAGCAGTACTTC; CDR3: CSVEEEQGAGEQYF
V: TRBV12-3/TRBV12-4; D: -; size: many; J: TRBJ1-5; DNA: TGTGCCAGCAATGTAGGGGGGGATCAGCCCCAGCATTTT; CDR3: CASNVGGDQPQHF
V: TRBV19; D: -; size: many; J: TRBJ2-3; DNA: TGTGCCAGTAGCCCTAGCCCCGCCAGCACAGATACGCAGTATTTT; CDR3: CASSPSPASTDTQYF
V: TRBV7-9; D: -; size: many; J: TRBJ1-2; DNA: TGTGCCAGCAGCTTAGCCGACAACTTGGGAGGCTACACCTTC; CDR3: CASSLADNLGGYTF
V: TRBV2; D: -; size: -; J: TRBJ1-5; DNA: TGTGCCAGCACCGGGACGGTGCCGGAGCCCCAGCATTTT; CDR3: CASTGTVPEPQHF
V: TRBV2; D: -; size: -; J: TRBJ2-2; DNA: -; CDR3: CASQGLGETQYFGPGNTGELFF
V: TRBV5-6; D: TRBD2; size: -; J: TRBJ2-5; DNA: TGTGCCAGCAGCTTGGAGGCGGGAGCTCAAGAGACCCAGTACTTC; CDR3: CASSLEAGAQETQYF
V: TRBV11-1; D: TRBD1; size: many; J: TRBJ2-7; DNA: TGTGCCAGCAGCTTAGGGTTGAGGACAGGGATGGTCTACGAGCAGTACTTC; CDR3: CASSLGLRTGMVYEQYF
V: TRBV5-1; D: TRBD2; size: many; J: TRBJ2-7; DNA: TGCGCCAGCAGCTCCGGGACTAGAACCTACGAGCAGTACTTC; CDR3: CASSSGTRTYEQYF
V: TRBV6-5; D: TRBD2; size: many; J: TRBJ2-2; DNA: TGTGCCAGCAGTTACGGGACTAGGAAGAACACCGGGGAGCTGTTTTTT; CDR3: CASSYGTRKNTGELFF
V: TRBV7-3; D: -; size: many; J: TRBJ2-6; DNA: TGTGCCAGCAGCTTAGACCTACGGTCTGGGGCCAACGTCCTGACTTTC; CDR3: CASSLDLRSGANVLTF
V: TRBV7-2; D: TRBD2; size: many; J: TRBJ2-1; DNA: TGTGCCAGCAGCTTTAGCGGGGACTACAATGAGCAGTTCTTC; CDR3: CASSFSGDYNEQFF
V: TRBV29-1; D: TRBD2; size: many; J: TRBJ2-5; DNA: TGCAGCGTTGAAGATAGCGGGAGGGCCCAAGAGACCCAGTACTTC; CDR3: CSVEDSGRAQETQYF
V: TRBV13; D: -; size: many; J: TRBJ1-2; DNA: TGTGCCAGCAGCTTAGTTGGGCAGAACTATGGCTACACCTTC; CDR3: CASSLVGQNYGYTF
V: TRBV5-5; D: TRBD1; size: -; J: TRBJ2-7; DNA: TGCGCCAGCAGCTTGATCCCTAAGACAGGGGGACACGAGCAGTACTTC; CDR3: CASSLIPKTGGHEQYF
V: TRBV19; D: -; size: many; J: TRBJ1-5; DNA: TGTGCCAGTAGTAGCACACCGAGGCAGGCTCAGCCCCAGCATTTT; CDR3: CASSSTPRQAQPQHF
V: TRBV20-1; D: -; size: many; J: TRBJ2-5; DNA: TGCAGTGCTAGAGCCCGGGAGACCCAGTACTTC; CDR3: CSARARETQYF
V: TRBV20-1; D: -; size: many; J: TRBJ1-6; DNA: TGCAGTGCTGGCAGGGGCTCCCCGGGGTCACCCCTCCACTTT; CDR3: CSAGRGSPGSPLHF
V: TRBV7-2; D: -; size: many; J: TRBJ2-7; DNA: TGTGCCAGCAGCTCAGTGGGGAACGAGCAGTACTTC; CDR3: CASSSVGNEQYF
V: TRBV7-8; D: TRBD1; size: many; J: TRBJ2-2; DNA: TGTGCCGGACGAAGGACAGGGGGCACCGGGGAGCTGTTTTTT; CDR3: CAGRRTGGTGELFF
V: TRBV30; D: -; size: many; J: TRBJ2-3; DNA: TGTGCCTGGAGTGCGGGTGTAGCGCAGTATTTT; CDR3: CAWSAGVAQYF
V: TRBV6-2/TRBV6-3; D: -; size: many; J: TRBJ2-7; DNA: TGTGCCAGCAGCCGCCAGGGGAGGCCTACCTACGAGCAGTACTTC; CDR3: CASSRQGRPTYEQYF
V: TRBV28; D: TRBD1; size: many; J: TRBJ1-2; DNA: TGTGCCAGCAGCCAGACAGGGTTATTCAGCTATGGCTACACCTTC; CDR3: CASSQTGLFSYGYTF
V: TRBV7-2; D: -; size: many; J: TRBJ2-1; DNA: TGTGCCAGCAGTCAAACCCCGGGAAGACGGGCCGGCAATGAGCAGTTCTTC; CDR3: CASSQTPGRRAGNEQFF